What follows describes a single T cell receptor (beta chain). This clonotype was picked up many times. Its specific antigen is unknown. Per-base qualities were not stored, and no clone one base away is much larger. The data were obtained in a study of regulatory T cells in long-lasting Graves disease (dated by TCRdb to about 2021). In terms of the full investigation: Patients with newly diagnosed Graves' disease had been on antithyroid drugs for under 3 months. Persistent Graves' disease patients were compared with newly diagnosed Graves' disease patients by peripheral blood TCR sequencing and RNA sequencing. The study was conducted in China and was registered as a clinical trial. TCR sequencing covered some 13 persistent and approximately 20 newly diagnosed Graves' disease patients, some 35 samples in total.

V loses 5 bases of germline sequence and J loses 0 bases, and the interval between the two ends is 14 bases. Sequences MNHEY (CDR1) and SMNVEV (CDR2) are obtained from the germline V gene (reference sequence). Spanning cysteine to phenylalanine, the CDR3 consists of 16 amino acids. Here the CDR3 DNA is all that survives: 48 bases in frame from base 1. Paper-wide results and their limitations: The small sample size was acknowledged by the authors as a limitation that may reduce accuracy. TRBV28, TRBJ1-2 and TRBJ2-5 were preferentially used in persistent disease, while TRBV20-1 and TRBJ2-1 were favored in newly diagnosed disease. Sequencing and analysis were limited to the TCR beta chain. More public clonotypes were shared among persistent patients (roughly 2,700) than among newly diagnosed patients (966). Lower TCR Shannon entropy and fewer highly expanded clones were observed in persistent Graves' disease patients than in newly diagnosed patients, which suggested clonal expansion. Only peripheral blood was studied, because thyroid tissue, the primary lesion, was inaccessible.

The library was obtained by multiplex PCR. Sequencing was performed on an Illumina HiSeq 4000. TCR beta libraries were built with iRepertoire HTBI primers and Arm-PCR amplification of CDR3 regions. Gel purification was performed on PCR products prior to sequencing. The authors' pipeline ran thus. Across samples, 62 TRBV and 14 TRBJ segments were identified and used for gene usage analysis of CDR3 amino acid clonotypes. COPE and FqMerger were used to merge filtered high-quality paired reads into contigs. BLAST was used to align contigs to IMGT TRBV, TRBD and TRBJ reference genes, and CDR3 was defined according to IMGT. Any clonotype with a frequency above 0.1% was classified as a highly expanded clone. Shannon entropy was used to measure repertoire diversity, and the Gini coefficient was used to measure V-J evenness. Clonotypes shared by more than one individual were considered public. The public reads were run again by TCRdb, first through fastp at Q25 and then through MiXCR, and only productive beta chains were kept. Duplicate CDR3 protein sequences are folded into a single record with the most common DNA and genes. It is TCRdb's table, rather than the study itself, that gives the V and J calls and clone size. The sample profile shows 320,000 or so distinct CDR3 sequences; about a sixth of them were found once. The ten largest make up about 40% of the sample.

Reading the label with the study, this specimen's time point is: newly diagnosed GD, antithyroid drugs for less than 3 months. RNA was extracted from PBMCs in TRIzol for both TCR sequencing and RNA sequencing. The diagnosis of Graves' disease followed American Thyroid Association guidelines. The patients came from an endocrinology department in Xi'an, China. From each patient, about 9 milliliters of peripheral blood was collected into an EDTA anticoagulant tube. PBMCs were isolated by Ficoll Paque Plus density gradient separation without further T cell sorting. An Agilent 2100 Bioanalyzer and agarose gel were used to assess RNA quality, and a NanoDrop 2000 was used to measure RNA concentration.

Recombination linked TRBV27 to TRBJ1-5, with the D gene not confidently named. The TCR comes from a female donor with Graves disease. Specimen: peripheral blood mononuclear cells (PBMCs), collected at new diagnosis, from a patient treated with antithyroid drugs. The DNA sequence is TGTGCCAGCAGTGCGAACAAGGGTTATAGCAATCAGCCCCAGCATTTT. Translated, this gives CASSANKGYSNQPQHF.